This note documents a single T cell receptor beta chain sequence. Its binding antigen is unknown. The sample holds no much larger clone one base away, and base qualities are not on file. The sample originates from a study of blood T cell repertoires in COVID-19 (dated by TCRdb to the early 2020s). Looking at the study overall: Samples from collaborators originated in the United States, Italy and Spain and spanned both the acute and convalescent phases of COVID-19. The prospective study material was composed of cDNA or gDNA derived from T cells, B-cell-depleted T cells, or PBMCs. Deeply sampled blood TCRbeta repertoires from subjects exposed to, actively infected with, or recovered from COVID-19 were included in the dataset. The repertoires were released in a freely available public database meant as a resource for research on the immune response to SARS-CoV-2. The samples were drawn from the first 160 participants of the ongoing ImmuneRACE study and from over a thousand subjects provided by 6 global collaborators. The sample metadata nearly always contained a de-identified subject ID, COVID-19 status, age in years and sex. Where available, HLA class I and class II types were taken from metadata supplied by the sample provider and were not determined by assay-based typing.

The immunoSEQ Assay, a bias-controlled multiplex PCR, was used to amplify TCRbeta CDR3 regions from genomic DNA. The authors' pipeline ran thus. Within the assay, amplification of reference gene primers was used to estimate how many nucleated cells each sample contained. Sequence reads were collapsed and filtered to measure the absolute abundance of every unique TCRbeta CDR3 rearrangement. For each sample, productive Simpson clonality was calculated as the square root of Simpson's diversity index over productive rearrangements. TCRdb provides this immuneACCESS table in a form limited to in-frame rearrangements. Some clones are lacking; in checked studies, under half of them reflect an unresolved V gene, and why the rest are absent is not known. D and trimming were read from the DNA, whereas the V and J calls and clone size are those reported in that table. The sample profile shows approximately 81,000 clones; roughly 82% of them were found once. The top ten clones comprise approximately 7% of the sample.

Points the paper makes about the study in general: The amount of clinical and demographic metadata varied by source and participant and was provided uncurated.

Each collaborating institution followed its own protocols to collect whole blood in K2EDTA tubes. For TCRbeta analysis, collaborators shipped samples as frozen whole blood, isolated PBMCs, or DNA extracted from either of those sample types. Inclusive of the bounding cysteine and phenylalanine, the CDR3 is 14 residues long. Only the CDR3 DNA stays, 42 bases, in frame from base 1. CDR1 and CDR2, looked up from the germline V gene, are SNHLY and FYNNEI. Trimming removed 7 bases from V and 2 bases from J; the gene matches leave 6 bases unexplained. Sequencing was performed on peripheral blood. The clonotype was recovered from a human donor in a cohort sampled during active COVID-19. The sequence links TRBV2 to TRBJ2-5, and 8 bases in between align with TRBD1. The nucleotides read TGTGCCAGCATCGGACAGGGCCCTCAAGAGACCCAGTACTTC. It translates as CASIGQGPQETQYF.